The clone carrying this T cell receptor (beta chain) has only one observation. The CDR3 is 14 residues long. With 3 bases clipped from V and 4 bases from J, the junction kept 3 bases outside the gene matches. Germline V gene lookup returns CDR1 SGDLS and CDR2 YYNGEE. TCRdb analysed the 5' RACE reads with MiXCR anew, one entry per CDR3 protein. The repertoire holds 250,000 to 300,000 distinct CDR3 sequences, with around 15% as singletons. This entry belongs to a study of T-cell memory formation after mild COVID-19. The receptor was isolated from a man between 18 and 29 years old who had mild COVID-19 (a few samples of this study predate the infection). Cell type and time point are not known. The chain links TRBV9 to TRBJ1-2, with 10 bases matching TRBD1. Sequencing was carried out using PBMCs or a T cell subset sorted from them (not recorded which). The chain's CDR3 is CASSETGGVYGYTF. Here the CDR3 DNA reads TGTGCCAGCAGCGAGACAGGGGGCGTCTATGGCTACACCTTC. Variable domain in full (rest from reference TRBV9 and TRBJ1-2): DSGVTQTPKHLITATGQRVTLRCSPRSGDLSVYWYQQSLDQGLQFLIQYYNGEERAKGNILERFSAQQFPDLHSELNLSSLELGDSALYFCASSETGGVYGYTFGSGTRLTVV.